This T cell receptor beta chain was sequenced during a study of cytomegalovirus exposure and HLA in healthy donors (dated by TCRdb to between 2016 and 2019). General notes on the study: According to a later analysis, one platform produced both the 100 to 150 validation repertoires and the 666 repertoires of the first cohort. The study aimed to test whether cataloging public T cell receptors could reveal signatures of past pathogen exposure. Besides the first cohort of more than 650 subjects, a separate validation cohort made up of over 100 different subjects was used. The study combined high-throughput TCR immunosequencing, statistical association of individual TCRs with disease status, and machine learning to predict cytomegalovirus infection status.

The full study reports these points: In a later analysis, TCRs clustered in the first cohort were found to also tend to co-occur in the approximately 120 validation repertoires, with roughly 93% of cluster scores above 0. The authors suggested that the approach could potentially be extended to other disease states and immunological phenotypes. In vitro tests confirmed that a few of the cytomegalovirus-associated TCR beta chains recognize cytomegalovirus antigens. Cytomegalovirus status was reported to be diagnosed by the classifier with high specificity and sensitivity in both the original and validation cohorts. Most TCR sequences were observed very rarely across donors, whereas some public TCRs were present in many individuals. A later analysis lacked HLA typing for the validation cohort, so it scored co-occurrence in that cohort across all 110 or so repertoires. The study gave a list of under 200 TCR beta chains associated with cytomegalovirus.

Compared with germline, V lacks 6 bases and J lacks 3 bases; bases without a gene match: 8. CDR1 and CDR2 are read off the germline V gene as MDHEN and SYDVKM. The CDR3 holds 15 amino acids from the cysteine to the phenylalanine. The CDR3 DNA has 45 bases and is translated from base 1. The donors belonged to the validation cohort of over a hundred subjects, which was separate from the roughly 670-subject first cohort. The library came from the immunoSEQ multiplex PCR assay. As for how the authors treated the data: A statistical classification framework was developed to diagnose cytomegalovirus status using the catalog of TCR beta chain sequences. TCRdb carries this immuneACCESS record with in-frame sequences only. Its versions omit some clonotypes, under half of them owing to an unresolved V gene in the studies checked, with the rest unexplained. The V and J calls and clone size come from that table; D and trimming were worked out from the DNA. The sample table holds 150,000 or so clones, of which just under 90% were seen once. Of the sample, around 5.9% falls within the top ten clones.

On this clone itself: Its antigen is still unknown. No base quality information exists; no much larger clone differs at one position.

In this chain, TRBV28 is recombined with TRBJ1-5; TRBD1 agrees with 7 junctional bases. The source material was PBMCs. The sequence was obtained from a woman aged 30 to 39 in good health and CMV-seropositive. The CDR3 region: CASRIVGQDNQPQHF. Read as DNA, the sequence is TGTGCCAGCAGAATAGTCGGACAGGACAATCAGCCCCAGCATTTT.